Described below is a single TCR beta chain sequence and its context. Its antigen remains unidentified. Germline CDR1 and CDR2: LGHDT and YNNKEL (reference sequence). The CDR3 sequence is 13 residues long. As the method of synthesis, 5'RACE template switching with UMIs yielded TCR beta cDNA. TCRdb re-called the 5' RACE reads and gives one entry per CDR3 protein, without DNA. The ten top clones account for roughly 18%, within a sample of 150,000 or so distinct CDR3 sequences. The data were obtained in a study of T cells expressing NK-cell markers. For the study at large: Eight donors were sequenced, seven testing HCMV-seropositive and one testing seronegative.

Study-wide results and caveats: The dominant NKG2C+ clonotypes represented about 1.0-7.5% of CD8+ T cells in six donors.

The V and J genes are TRBV3-1 and TRBJ1-1. The sequence was obtained from a woman aged 18-69 years in good health. Sequencing was done on a sample of blood T cells: a sorted CD56 or NKG2C T cell subset, CD4+ or CD8+ T cells, or bulk PBMC T cells (not recorded which). CDR3 loop: CASSQDIRTEAFF.